This T cell receptor beta chain derives from a study of cytomegalovirus exposure and HLA in healthy donors. Comments on this clone: Its target is not known.

Germline V lookup: CDR1 SGHDN, CDR2 FVKESK. After removal of 1 base from V and 8 bases from J, the junction contained 5 bases not matched to a gene. The CDR3 is 14 residues long. A multiplex PCR was run with 60 Vbeta primers and 13 Jbeta primers. Here immunoSEQ multiplex PCR was the method, and the copy in TCRdb shows in-frame clones only, minus some. This table has some 200,000 clones, approximately 82% appearing once. Study results and caveats: Analysis was carried out at a later point, and it linked a missense DCLRE1C variant to TCR beta V- and J-gene trimming. The majority of CMV-associated TCR beta chains were reported as apparently HLA-restricted in a later analysis. In a later analysis, several top co-occurrence clusters appeared linked to parvovirus B19, influenza, CMV and Epstein-Barr virus. Some TCR beta chains (roughly 160 of them) were listed as cytomegalovirus-associated.

The sequenced material came from PBMCs. The sequence was obtained from a man younger than 30 in good health and CMV-seronegative. J is TRBJ1-2 and V is TRBV14; 9 nucleotides match TRBD1. The CDR3 loop reads CASSQAHRGLGYTF. The CDR3 DNA reads as TGTGCCAGCAGCCAAGCTCACAGGGGGCTCGGCTACACCTTC.